The TCR beta chain under discussion was sequenced for a study of blood T cell repertoires in COVID-19. Across the whole study: Samples representing acute and convalescent COVID-19 were sourced from the United States, Italy and Spain. T cells, B-cell-depleted T cells, or PBMCs provided the cDNA or gDNA that served as material.

Per the original data handling: Amplification of reference gene primers provided the estimated nucleated cell counts. Generated by immunoSEQ multiplex PCR, the TCRdb table keeps only in-frame clones and is missing some. That table is the source of V, J and clone size, and D and trimming were worked out from the DNA. Of some 180,000 clones listed, about 88% are singletons. Recruited during active infection, patients (from Seattle) were subsequently followed longitudinally. The CDR3 is 17 residues long. V lost 5 bases to trimming and J lost 2 bases; unmatched junction nucleotides: 6. Germline V lookup: CDR1 SGHAT, CDR2 FQNNGV.

The receptor was derived from a man aged 45 to 65 with COVID-19, enrolled during active disease. Sequencing input: peripheral blood. V gene TRBV11-2 combines with J gene TRBJ2-3; 14 bases are a match to TRBD2. This CDR3 is CASSPRLAGGNTDTQYF. CDR3 nucleotide sequence: TGTGCCAGCAGCCCAAGACTAGCGGGGGGGAACACAGATACGCAGTATTTT.